Below are 5 T cell receptor beta chains sequenced from a single sample in a study of patients and donors after allogeneic stem cell transplantation. Via MiXCR, TCRdb re-called the RT-PCR reads, giving one row per CDR3 protein. This table holds under 200,000 distinct CDR3 sequences, about 30% found once. The sequenced material came from blood, either unsorted or a sorted T cell fraction (not recorded which). The receptors derive from a human donor who was either an allogeneic HSCT recipient or a stem cell or donor lymphocyte infusion donor (not recorded which). It is not recorded whose cells these are; they may come from a transplant donor.

This clonotype was counted ten times or more. The chain combines TRBV19 with TRBJ1-5, with no clear D. V dropped 5 bases and J dropped 7 bases, with 18 bases sitting between them. Germline V gives CDR1 LNHDA, CDR2 SQIVND (reference sequence). The CDR3 covers 15 residues. Here the CDR3 DNA reads TGTGCCAGTAGTTCCGGGCCTTTTGGTTGGCAGCCCCAGCATTTT. Protein product: CASSSGPFGWQPQHF.

The sample holds a few counts of this clonotype. The chain couples TRBV7-9 to TRBJ2-1; D is possibly TRBD1 (6 bases). The CDR3 contains 13 residues. The germline V gene encodes CDR1 SEHNR and CDR2 FQNEAQ (reference sequence). Trimming left V 6 bases short and J 4 bases short, with 10 bases between. CDR3: CASRRDTYNEQFF. In DNA form, the CDR3 reads TGTGCCAGCAGACGGGACACTTACAATGAGCAGTTCTTC.

The V and J genes are TRBV7-9 and TRBJ1-4, with 7 positions matching TRBD1. The CDR3 runs to 16 residues. Per the germline V gene, CDR1 is SEHNR and CDR2 is FQNEAQ (reference sequence). V dropped 6 bases and J dropped 6; count of bases not matched to a gene: 13. The CDR3 loop is CASSRQGTSTDEKLFF. Here the CDR3 DNA reads TGTGCCAGCAGTCGACAGGGTACCTCGACTGATGAAAAACTGTTTTTT.

The V call is TRBV28, the J call TRBJ2-5, with a weak D call TRBD1 (6 bases). The CDR3 sequence is 15 residues long. The germline V gene encodes CDR1 MDHEN and CDR2 SYDVKM. Trimming stripped 6 bases from V and 4 bases from J, with 18 bases between. DNA for the CDR3: TGTGCCAGCAGGCCCATACAGGGTTGGGGAGAGACCCAGTACTTC. Its translation is CASRPIQGWGETQYF.

The chain uses TRBV4-3 and TRBJ1-1; 8 bases are shared with TRBD1. V dropped 3 bases and J dropped 0; count of bases not matched to a gene: 3. Germline-derived CDR1 and CDR2 are LGHNA and YSLEER. The CDR3 has 15 amino acids. The CDR3: CASSHRTGMNTEAFF. CDR3 bases: TGCGCCAGCAGCCACCGGACAGGGATGAACACTGAAGCTTTCTTT.